This TCR beta chain was sequenced for a study of patients and donors after allogeneic stem cell transplantation. TCRdb reprocessed the RT-PCR reads via MiXCR and lists one record per CDR3 protein. The table has about 160,000 distinct CDR3 sequences, roughly two fifths seen once. This CDR3 is built from 14 residues. V dropped 3 bases and J dropped 4 bases, with 9 bases sitting between them. Looked up from germline, CDR1 is KGHSH and CDR2 is LQKENI. The chain links TRBV18 to TRBJ2-2; the D is unclear. Source material: blood, either unsorted or a sorted T cell fraction (not recorded which). The receptor was isolated from a human donor who was either an allogeneic HSCT recipient or a stem cell or donor lymphocyte infusion donor (not recorded which). It is not recorded whose cells these are; they may come from a transplant donor. Written as DNA, the CDR3 is TGTGCCAGCTCACCTAGGCCCTTCACCGGGGAGCTGTTTTTT. Protein product: CASSPRPFTGELFF.